This TCR beta chain comes out of a study of blood T cell repertoires in COVID-19. As for the study in general: Sources were T cells, B-cell-depleted T cells, or PBMCs; the material itself was cDNA or gDNA.

Germline V gives CDR1 SEHNR, CDR2 FQNEAQ (reference sequence). V was cut by 2 bases and J by 8 bases, with 12 bases left in between. The CDR3 is 13 residues long. In the original workflow: The authors estimated nucleated cell counts from reference gene primer amplification. Assay used: immunoSEQ multiplex PCR; TCRdb lists only in-frame clones, some missing. V, J and clone size were drawn from that table, and D and trimming were deduced from the DNA. The table records about 65,000 clones, roughly three quarters of them present only once. The source of this sequence is a human donor in a cohort sampled during active COVID-19. The gene calls are TRBV7-9 and TRBJ1-2, with D unresolved. Sequencing was performed on peripheral blood. DNA of the CDR3: TGTGCCAGCAGCTTAAGTACCCTGGCCGGCTACACCTTC. Translated: CASSLSTLAGYTF.